This T cell receptor beta chain comes out of a study of T cell responses to AZD1222 COVID-19 vaccine (dated by TCRdb to the early 2020s). Study-wide context: AZD1222 recipients with second doses at about 4 weeks or about 12 weeks were pooled, because spike-specific TCR depth and breadth did not differ between schedules. Trial participants were enrolled by age into subgroups of 18-55, 56-69 and 70-plus years, and approximately 150, 30 and 60 TCR-sequenced participants, respectively, were included in these subgroups. A total of 230 to 250 trial participants underwent TCR sequencing, of whom some 210 received two doses of AZD1222 and some 26 received two doses of the MenACWY control vaccine.

In the paper's terms, the time point label means: baseline before first vaccination. The vaccinee samples were drawn from two UK trials, COV001 and COV002, one of which was a single-blind randomized controlled phase 2/3 trial testing AZD1222 (ChAdOx1 nCoV-19) in healthy adults. For TCRbeta chain sequencing, PBMC samples from trial participants were taken at day 0 and at day 28 after the second dose. Concerning this clone itself: The specificity of this receptor is unknown. No much larger clone exists at a distance of one base, and base qualities are not known.

The CDR3 regions of human TCRbeta chains were analyzed by immunosequencing. In the authors' own workflow: TCRs in the repertoires were matched against a reference library of SARS-CoV-2-specific TCRs that had been generated with the MIRA antigen-specificity platform. Breadth was defined as the fraction of unique TCRs that were SARS-CoV-2-associated, and depth was defined as the fraction of total T cells that were SARS-CoV-2-associated. Each spike-specific TCR was assigned to its reactive spike region and to a CD4 or CD8 class using the MIRA data. Log10-transformed breadth and depth values were compared by one-way ANOVA with Sidak's multiple comparisons tests. TCRdb retrieved this table from immuneACCESS and kept in-frame rearrangements only. Not all clones are present; in checked studies, unresolved V genes account for under half, and no reason is known for the remainder. V and J calls and clone size are as listed in that table; D and trimming were resolved from the DNA. Recorded for this sample are 80,000 to 100,000 clones; approximately 92% of them occurred a single time. The ten largest clones take up about 13% of the sample.

V has 5 bases trimmed and J has 6 bases trimmed; junction bases matching no gene number 8. The CDR3 spans 14 residues, from the cysteine through the phenylalanine. Only CDR3 DNA remains: 42 bases, in frame from the first base. The germline V gene (reference sequence) provides CDR1 LNHDA and CDR2 SQIVND. Overall results and qualifications from the work: The 56-69-year group was small, and its depth increase did not reach significance, likely because of low power. Vaccine-associated CD4 TCRs spanned the whole spike protein, with dominant responses in regions 160-218 and 743-854. Most participants were white British and females outnumbered males, and the authors suggested that clonal diversity may have been underestimated. After two AZD1222 doses, both the breadth and the depth of spike-specific TCRs were significantly higher than at day 0 and than in MenACWY recipients. Conclusions about previously exposed vaccinees are limited, since just a handful of AZD1222 recipients were seropositive for SARS-CoV-2 at baseline. Reportedly, close to half of the unique spike-specific TCRs recognized epitopes lying outside the regions that are mutated in the B.1.351 and B.1.1.7 variants. No day 14 peak-response samples were available, so repertoires were characterized only after the peak T cell response.

This receptor was obtained from an adult in good health. The sequence joins TRBV19 to TRBJ2-3; 7 middle bases align to TRBD1. The specimen comprised peripheral blood, sampled on day 0 of AZD1222 vaccination. CDR3 sequence: CASSGRGNRDTQYF. The nucleotides are TGTGCCAGTAGTGGCAGGGGGAATCGGGATACGCAGTATTTT. The full variable domain, with segments outside the CDR3 supplied by the reference TRBV19 and TRBJ2-3 proteins, appears as DGGITQSPKYLFRKEGQNVTLSCEQNLNHDAMYWYRQDPGQGLRLIYYSQIVNDFQKGDIAEGYSVSREKKESFPLTVTSAQKNPTAFYLCASSGRGNRDTQYFGPGTRLTVL.